These 14 T cell receptor beta chains share one sample of origin, sequenced in a study of T cell clonotyping in hematopoietic cell transplantation (dated by TCRdb to the early 2020s). Preparation of the library involved the immunoSEQ multiplex PCR assay. TCRdb retrieved this table from immuneACCESS and kept in-frame rearrangements only. Not all clones are present; in checked studies, unresolved V genes account for under half, and no reason is known for the remainder. Counted in this sample were about 27,000 clones; 60% to 80% of them appeared once. Jointly, the top ten make up about 5.9% of the sample. Taken with the paper, the label for time point translates to: recipient sample about 28 days before transplant, after cytoreduction. The starting material was peripheral blood mononuclear cells, obtained before stem cell transplant. The receptors stem from a man aged 45-65 years with myelodysplastic syndrome. Some clones in this sample may be carry-over from other donors' samples.

This clone was observed a few times. This chain connects TRBV11-2 to TRBJ2-2; D may be TRBD2 (6 bases). CDR1 is SGHAT and CDR2 is FQNNGV in the germline V gene. The CDR3 spans 16 residues. Trimming stripped 0 bases from V and 1 base from J, with 9 bases between. The CDR3 spells CASSLEEGRNTGELFF. As DNA, the CDR3 is TGTGCCAGCAGCTTAGAGGAGGGCCGGAACACCGGGGAGCTGTTTTTT. Complete variable domain (other parts from reference TRBV11-2 and TRBJ2-2): EAGVAQSPRYKIIEKRQSVAFWCNPISGHATLYWYQQILGQGPKLLIQFQNNGVVDDSQLPKDRFSAERLKGVDSTLKIQPAKLEDSAVYLCASSLEEGRNTGELFFGEGSRLTVL.

V and J are TRBV19 and TRBJ1-2; 9 bases agree with TRBD1. Looked up from germline, CDR1 is LNHDA and CDR2 is SQIVND (reference sequence). The J segment lost 7 bases and the V segment lost 4 bases, leaving 10 bases of the junction unmatched. CDR3 length equals 15 residues. The CDR3 DNA sequence: TGTGCCAGTAGTAGCCTGCCGGGACAGGGAGCTGGCTACACCTTC. Translation gives CASSSLPGQGAGYTF.

This clone was recorded a few times. The V and J genes are TRBV6-6 and TRBJ1-1; perhaps TRBD1 as D (5 bases). V was trimmed by 4 bases and J by 9 bases, leaving 15 bases between them. This CDR3 has 13 amino acids. Per germline, CDR1 MNHNY and CDR2 SVGAGI (reference sequence). Written as DNA, the CDR3 is TGTGCCAGCAGTTGGAGGGCCGACAGCCAAGCTTTCTTT. It yields the protein CASSWRADSQAFF.

V is TRBV9 and J is TRBJ1-4; tentative D call: TRBD1 (5 bases). The germline gives CDR1 SGDLS, CDR2 YYNGEE. Deletions cut 3 bases from V and 17 bases from J, with 17 bases between. This CDR3 spans 12 amino acids. CDR3 sequence: CASSATDGGLFF. Written as DNA, the CDR3 is TGTGCCAGCAGCGCCACTGATGGGGGACTCTTTTTT.

This clone was seen once. The CDR3 DNA reads as TGCGCCAGCAGTGAGCAAGGCCGGCGATATAGCAATCAGCCCCAGCATTTT. Its translation is CASSEQGRRYSNQPQHF. The rearrangement uses TRBV10-1 and TRBJ1-5; D not resolved. The CDR3 loop spans 17 amino acids. V was clipped by 2 bases and J by 0 bases, with 14 bases between them. Germline V gives CDR1 WNHNN, CDR2 SYGVQD (reference sequence).

Here the CDR3 reads CASSSFDGYTF. CDR3 DNA: TGTGCCAGCAGCTCCTTCGATGGCTACACCTTC. The genes are TRBV6-6 and TRBJ1-2; D is ambiguous. Per germline, CDR1 MNHNY and CDR2 SVGAGI (reference sequence). V was cut by 6 bases and J by 6 bases, with 8 bases left in between. This CDR3 is built from 11 residues.

This chain links TRBV30 with TRBJ1-5; 8 bases are shared with TRBD1. Germline V gives CDR1 GTSNPN, CDR2 SVGIG (reference sequence). This CDR3 comprises 15 residues. V dropped 6 bases and J dropped 1; count of bases not matched to a gene: 8. DNA for the CDR3: TGTGCCTGTTCCCTAGGGGACAGGAGCAATCAGCCCCAGCATTTT. This codes for CACSLGDRSNQPQHF. The full variable domain, its missing parts supplied by reference TRBV30 and TRBJ1-5, is SQTIHQWPATLVQPVGSPLSLECTVEGTSNPNLYWYRQAAGRGLQLLFYSVGIGQISSEVPQNLSASRPQDRQFILSSKKLLLSDSGFYLCACSLGDRSNQPQHFGDGTRLSIL.

This clone was detected a few times. The V call is TRBV4-3, the J call TRBJ2-5; 9 bases fit TRBD1. V gave up 1 base and J gave up 2 bases; unmatched junction bases: 5. The CDR3 runs 16 residues. The germline V gene has CDR1 LGHNA and CDR2 YSLEER. In DNA form, the CDR3 reads TGCGCCAGCAGCCAAGGGACAGGGGCAAAACAAGAGACCCAGTACTTC. It yields the protein CASSQGTGAKQETQYF.

The chain has TRBV2 and TRBJ1-1; D gene ambiguous. This CDR3 comprises 12 residues. The V end was cut by 5 bases, the J end by 1 base, with 5 bases between. Looked up from germline, CDR1 is SNHLY and CDR2 is FYNNEI. The CDR3 DNA sequence: TGTGCCAGCAGTATTTCGAACACTGAAGCTTTCTTT. Its protein is CASSISNTEAFF.

The chain couples TRBV20-1 to TRBJ2-7; unclear D gene. Germline V lookup: CDR1 DFQATT, CDR2 SNEGSKA (reference sequence). The V and J ends lost 7 bases and 5 bases respectively, with 3 bases between them. The CDR3 length is 8 residues. The CDR3 protein is CSVDEQYF. CDR3 sequence (DNA): TGCAGTGTAGACGAGCAGTACTTC.

The chain links TRBV5-6 to TRBJ2-7; 11 nucleotides match TRBD2. Germline V gene sequence: CDR1 SGHDT, CDR2 YYEEEE. The CDR3 loop spans 15 amino acids. V dropped 4 bases and J dropped 7; count of bases not matched to a gene: 10. The CDR3 reads CASSPHLAGGQEQYF. The CDR3 bases are TGTGCCAGCAGCCCACACCTAGCGGGGGGACAAGAGCAGTACTTC.

This sequence joins TRBV30 and TRBJ2-1, with a tentative D call TRBD1 (6 bases). The CDR3 is 14 amino acids. Trimming took 2 bases from V and 3 from J, leaving 11 bases between them. The V gene's germline CDR1 is GTSNPN and CDR2 SVGIG (reference sequence). CDR3 sequence (DNA): TGTGCCTGGAGTTCCGACAGGAACTACAATGAGCAGTTCTTC. Its protein is CAWSSDRNYNEQFF.

This rearrangement joins TRBV2 to TRBJ2-7; D is uncertain. The germline CDR1 and CDR2 sequences are SNHLY and FYNNEI. The V and J ends lost 1 base and 0 bases respectively, with 13 bases between them. CDR3 length equals 16 residues. The DNA of the CDR3 is TGTGCCAGCAGTGAAGGCCTGCTCTGGAGCTCCTACGAGCAGTACTTC. Its protein product is CASSEGLLWSSYEQYF.

This clone has just a few counts. The chain is built from TRBV6-1 and TRBJ2-7; TRBD2 matches at 7 bases. With V trimmed by 10 bases and J by 0 bases, 9 bases remained unmatched. CDR3 length: 14 amino acids. The V gene's germline CDR1 is MNHNS and CDR2 SASEGT. CDR3 DNA sequence: TGTGCCACCCGGGGGGACGGACGCTCCTACGAGCAGTACTTC. It encodes CATRGDGRSYEQYF.